These 12 T cell receptor beta chains were all obtained from the same sample, sequenced in a study of T cell responses to AZD1222 COVID-19 vaccine. Sequencing used immunoSEQ multiplex PCR; TCRdb keeps in-frame clones, though not all of them. The table records 70,000 to 80,000 clones, over 60% of them present only once. The specimen was peripheral blood, collected 28 days after the second AZD1222 dose. Receptor source: an adult who received the AZD1222 COVID-19 vaccine.

The rearrangement uses TRBV7-9 and TRBJ2-3, with 9 bases matching TRBD2. The CDR3 consists of 16 residues. The trim removed 5 bases at V and 4 bases at J, leaving 10 bases unmatched. Germline CDR1 and CDR2: SEHNR and FQNEAQ (reference sequence). Here the CDR3 DNA reads TGTGCCAGCAGCCCCGGAGGCGGGAGGGCCTCAGATACGCAGTATTTT. Encoded protein: CASSPGGGRASDTQYF.

V is TRBV11-2 and J is TRBJ2-1, with 8 positions matching TRBD2. The CDR3 is 17 residues long. The V gene end was trimmed by 3 bases and the J gene end by 2 bases; junction bases not matched to a gene: 9. Germline lookup yields CDR1 SGHAT and CDR2 FQNNGV. The chain's CDR3 is CASSFWSTSGTYNEQFF. Here the CDR3 DNA reads TGTGCCAGCAGCTTTTGGTCTACTAGCGGAACCTACAATGAGCAGTTCTTC.

V and J are TRBV5-6 and TRBJ2-2; 10 bases are a match to TRBD2. The CDR3 totals 16 residues. V lost 4 bases and J lost 2; bases outside the gene matches: 5. In germline, CDR1 is SGHDT, CDR2 YYEEEE. The CDR3 DNA sequence: TGTGCCAGCAGCCCCACTAGCGGGATAAACACCGGGGAGCTGTTTTTT. This sequence encodes CASSPTSGINTGELFF. Combining the CDR3 with reference TRBV5-6 and TRBJ2-2 gives the whole variable domain DAGVTQSPTHLIKTRGQQVTLRCSPKSGHDTVSWYQQALGQGPQFIFQYYEEEERQRGNFPDRFSGHQFPNYSSELNVNALLLGDSALYLCASSPTSGINTGELFFGEGSRLTVL.

Remarks on this clone: The same CDR3 is also encoded by other DNA sequences in this sample. The V gene is TRBV9, the J gene TRBJ2-7; D uncertain. The CDR3 extends over 11 amino acids. V dropped 3 bases and J dropped 7 bases, with 8 bases sitting between them. CDR1 and CDR2 from the germline V gene are SGDLS and YYNGEE. CDR3 residues: CASSAGGEQYF. The CDR3 DNA reads TGTGCCAGCAGCGCCGGTGGGGAGCAGTACTTC. The full variable domain, rest sourced from reference TRBV9 and TRBJ2-7, is DSGVTQTPKHLITATGQRVTLRCSPRSGDLSVYWYQQSLDQGLQFLIQYYNGEERAKGNILERFSAQQFPDLHSELNLSSLELGDSALYFCASSAGGEQYFGPGTRLTVT.

This chain uses TRBV21-1 with TRBJ2-7; the table gives TRBD1 as D, unverified against the DNA. TRBV21-1 is a pseudogene segment. CDR3 length equals 14 residues. CDR3 bases: TGTGCCAGCACCAGGGACAGGGGGCTCTACGAGCAGTACTTC. Translated, it gives CASTRDRGLYEQYF.

Worth noting for this clone: A read error may account for a junction end that differs from germline. The chain joins TRBV28 to TRBJ2-7, with D perhaps matching TRBD1 (5 bases). The CDR3 covers 9 residues. Germline loops: CDR1 MDHEN, CDR2 SYDVKM. DNA of the CDR3: TGTGCCAGCAGCGGAGCAGGGTTCTTC. Translated, it gives CASSGAGFF.

The rearrangement links TRBV5-8 to TRBJ1-4, with D perhaps TRBD1 (5 bases). Trimming removed 3 bases at V and 7 bases at J, with 13 bases between. This CDR3 is 14 amino acids long. Germline CDR1 reads SGHTS; CDR2 reads YDEGEE. CDR3 DNA: TGTGCCAGCAGCTCCGGGACCTTTGCTGAAAAACTGTTTTTT. It is translated as CASSSGTFAEKLFF.

The chain recombines TRBV14 with TRBJ1-3; TRBD1 is a possible D gene (5 bases). CDR3 length: 13 amino acids. Trimming cost V 10 bases and J 4 bases, with 14 bases left between them. CDR1 SGHDN and CDR2 FVKESK come from the germline V gene. The chain's CDR3 is CATATAGGNTIYF. The CDR3 DNA follows: TGTGCCACCGCGACAGCCGGGGGAAACACCATATATTTT.

This rearrangement joins TRBV4-3 to TRBJ1-1, with D uncertain. CDR3 length equals 15 residues. Trimming took 0 bases from V and 1 from J, leaving 9 bases between them. The germline V gene encodes CDR1 LGHNA and CDR2 YSLEER. CDR3 region: CASSQDQQPNTEAFF. Here the CDR3 DNA reads TGCGCCAGCAGCCAAGATCAACAGCCGAACACTGAAGCTTTCTTT.

The rearrangement joins TRBV7-7 to TRBJ2-5, with TRBD1 as a possible D gene (6 bases). Trimming shortened V by 4 bases and J by 4 bases, and 10 bases separated the two germline ends. Looked up from germline, CDR1 is SSHAT and CDR2 is FNYEAQ (reference sequence). This CDR3 comprises 13 residues. The CDR3 DNA reads as TGTGCCAGCAGCTCAGGGGTTTCAGAGACCCAGTACTTC. Translated: CASSSGVSETQYF.

V is TRBV21-1 and J is TRBJ2-1; TRBD2, the table's D call, lacks a check against the DNA. TRBV21-1 is noted as a pseudogene. This CDR3 is 15 amino acids long. CDR3 sequence reads: CASSKEAGEVYEQFF. The CDR3 region has the DNA TGTGCCAGCAGCAAAGAGGCGGGAGAGGTATATGAGCAGTTCTTC.

V gene TRBV10-3 combines with J gene TRBJ2-5; D is undetermined. V lost 2 bases, J lost 5 bases, and 9 bases lay in between. This CDR3 is 13 amino acids long. The germline V gene has CDR1 ENHRY and CDR2 SYGVKD. The CDR3 here is CAISEVAAETQYF. CDR3 nucleotide sequence: TGTGCCATCAGTGAGGTAGCAGCGGAGACCCAGTACTTC.